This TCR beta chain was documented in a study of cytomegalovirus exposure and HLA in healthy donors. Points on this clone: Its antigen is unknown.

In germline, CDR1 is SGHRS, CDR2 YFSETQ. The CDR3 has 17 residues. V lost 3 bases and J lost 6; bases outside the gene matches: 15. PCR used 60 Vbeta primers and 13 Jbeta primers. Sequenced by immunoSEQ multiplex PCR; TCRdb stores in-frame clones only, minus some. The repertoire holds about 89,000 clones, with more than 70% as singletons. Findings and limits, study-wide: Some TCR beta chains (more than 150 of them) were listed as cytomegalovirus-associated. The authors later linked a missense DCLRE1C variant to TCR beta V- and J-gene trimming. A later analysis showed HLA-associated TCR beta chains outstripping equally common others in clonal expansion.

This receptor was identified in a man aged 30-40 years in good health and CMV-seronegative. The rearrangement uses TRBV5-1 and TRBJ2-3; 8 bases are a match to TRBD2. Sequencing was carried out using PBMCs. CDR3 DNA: TGCGCCAGCAGCTGGCCCGGGACTAGGATCCCCAGGGATACGCAGTATTTT. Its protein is CASSWPGTRIPRDTQYF.